This T cell receptor (beta chain) originates from a study of shared T cell receptors in the human thymus. Looked up from germline, CDR1 is MNHEY and CDR2 is SMNVEV (reference sequence). Germline trimming cut 8 bases from V and 5 bases from J; bases unmatched to any gene: 7. This CDR3 has 13 residues. Some clones are missing from TCRdb's copy, which holds only in-frame ones; the method was immunoSEQ multiplex PCR. Of hundreds of thousands of clones detected, approximately 90% appear once; the ten largest clones hold around 0.01%. In addition, the sample was reused for a study of human thymus T cells.

The sequence came from a boy younger than two with a congenital heart defect. The chain combines TRBV27 with TRBJ2-5; 8 positions agree with TRBD2. Sequencing was carried out using thymocytes. The CDR3 DNA sequence: TGTGCCAGCGGAGCGGGAGTAGGGGAGACCCAGTACTTC. Protein: CASGAGVGETQYF.